This T cell receptor beta chain came from a study of technical replicates of blood from several donors. TCRdb's table, derived via immunoSEQ multiplex PCR, lists solely in-frame clones and lacks some. The table lists roughly 79,000 clones, over 90% of them singletons, with around 0.38% in the top ten. With 3 bases removed from V and 6 bases from J, the gap between germline ends came to 6 bases. CDR1 is KGHSH and CDR2 is LQKENI in the germline V gene. The CDR3 consists of 11 residues. The chain is built from TRBV18 and TRBJ2-7, with D hard to call. Sequencing was carried out using T cells isolated from PBMCs. This sequence was found in a human donor in good health. CDR3 DNA sequence: TGTGCCAGCTCACCGTATATCGAGCAGTACTTC. Translating it yields CASSPYIEQYF.